A single sample gave rise to the 31 T cell receptor beta chains below, sequenced in a study of early T cells in non-severe SARS-CoV-2 infection. TCRdb re-derived calls from the 5' RACE reads in MiXCR, one entry per CDR3 protein. Here the sample spans about 61,000 distinct CDR3 sequences, roughly 8.8% being singletons. Sequenced sample: whole blood. The receptors were sampled from an adult who was a healthcare worker with PCR-confirmed SARS-CoV-2 infection or an uninfected control (not recorded which).

This clonotype was observed at least ten times. This rearrangement joins TRBV4-1 to TRBJ1-5, with D uncertain. V was clipped by 0 bases and J by 2 bases, with 8 bases between them. CDR1 and CDR2 from the germline V gene are MGHRA and YSYEKL. The CDR3 runs to 15 residues. The CDR3 here is CASSQDPAGNQPQHF. In nucleotides, the CDR3 is TGCGCCAGCAGCCAAGATCCTGCGGGCAATCAGCCCCAGCATTTT.

In this sample, this clonotype turned up many times. The rearrangement links TRBV4-1 to TRBJ2-3; D could derive from TRBD1 or TRBD2 (5 bases each). Germline CDR1 is MGHRA and CDR2 is YSYEKL. The CDR3 is 13 amino acids. Trimming took 4 bases from V and 5 from J, leaving 10 bases between them. CDR3 sequence: CASSRGDLDTQYF. CDR3 bases: TGCGCCAGCAGCCGAGGGGATCTAGATACGCAGTATTTT.

In this sample, this clonotype turned up a few times. Here the CDR3 DNA reads TGTGCCAGCAGCTTCAACCGAGAGACCCAGTACTTC. Protein: CASSFNRETQYF. The J gene is TRBJ2-5, the V gene TRBV7-6; D unclear. This CDR3 spans 12 amino acids. The V gene lost 3 bases and the J gene lost 4 bases, with 6 bases spanning the gap. Germline V CDR1 and CDR2: SGHVS, FNYEAQ.

This clonotype showed up just a few times. This sequence joins TRBV7-2 and TRBJ1-2; D is uncertain. The CDR3 is made up of 15 amino acids. Looked up from germline, CDR1 is SGHTA and CDR2 is FQGNSA. Trimming removed 0 bases at V and 0 bases at J, with 8 bases between. CDR3 protein: CASSLAHTTNYGYTF. The CDR3 DNA sequence: TGTGCCAGCAGCTTAGCACACACCACTAACTATGGCTACACCTTC.

The V and J genes are TRBV4-1 and TRBJ1-3; D unclear. Trimming shortened V by 0 bases and J by 2 bases, and 5 bases separated the two germline ends. Germline assignment: CDR1 MGHRA and CDR2 YSYEKL. The CDR3 is 14 amino acids. This chain's CDR3 is CASSQDRTGNTIYF. In nucleotides, the CDR3 is TGCGCCAGCAGCCAAGACAGAACTGGAAACACCATATATTTT.

This clonotype was detected only a few times. DNA for the CDR3: TGTGCCACCAGTGAAAACAGGGGTTGGGACCACAATGAGCAGTTCTTC. As protein: CATSENRGWDHNEQFF. This chain joins TRBV24-1 and TRBJ2-1, with 7 bases matching TRBD1. V gave up 4 bases and J gave up 5 bases; unmatched junction bases: 10. This CDR3 has 16 amino acids. Per germline, CDR1 KGHDR and CDR2 SFDVKD.

The rearrangement uses TRBV12-3 or TRBV12-4 and TRBJ2-3; TRBD2 agrees at 7 bases. With V trimmed by 6 bases and J by 3 bases, 6 bases remained unmatched. The CDR3 has 14 residues. As DNA, the CDR3 is TGTGCCAGCAGCCCGACTAGCTATACAGATACGCAGTATTTT. This encodes CASSPTSYTDTQYF.

J is TRBJ1-1 and V is TRBV3-1; TRBD1 matches 8 bases. The V gene's germline CDR1 is LGHDT and CDR2 YNNKEL (reference sequence). The CDR3 totals 15 residues. After removal of 1 base from V and 3 bases from J, the junction contained 4 bases not matched to a gene. CDR3 bases: TGTGCCAGCAGCCAAGGGACAGGGAGGTACACTGAAGCTTTCTTT. This encodes CASSQGTGRYTEAFF.

The chain recombines TRBV9 with TRBJ2-3; D tentatively fits TRBD1 or TRBD2 (5 bases each). The CDR3 totals 15 residues. Deletions cut 0 bases from V and 2 bases from J, with 10 bases between. Germline-derived CDR1 and CDR2 are SGDLS and YYNGEE. In nucleotides, the CDR3 is TGTGCCAGCAGCGTAGCTTGGGACCCCACAGATACGCAGTATTTT. Its protein product is CASSVAWDPTDTQYF.

This clonotype was seen a handful of times. The chain joins TRBV6-1 to TRBJ2-3; 7 positions agree with TRBD1. The CDR3 length is 14 residues. The V segment lost 6 bases and the J segment 2 bases; nucleotides outside the gene matches: 5. Germline V gene data show CDR1 as MNHNS and CDR2 as SASEGT. The CDR3 reads CASSQGQYTDTQYF. The CDR3 DNA is TGTGCCAGCAGCCAGGGACAGTACACAGATACGCAGTATTTT.

This clonotype was detected a few times. The V and J genes are TRBV5-1 and TRBJ2-3; D is possibly TRBD2 (5 bases). The germline V gene has CDR1 SGHRS and CDR2 YFSETQ. V was trimmed by 7 bases and J by 0 bases, leaving 12 bases between them. CDR3 length: 14 amino acids. CDR3 sequence reads: CASRAGPSTDTQYF. As DNA, the CDR3 is TGCGCCAGCCGCGCGGGCCCCAGCACAGATACGCAGTATTTT.

At least ten counts were recorded for this clonotype. The chain is built from TRBV6-1 and TRBJ2-1; 8 bases line up with TRBD2. The CDR3 totals 18 residues. The germline gives CDR1 MNHNS, CDR2 SASEGT. V lost 2 bases to trimming and J lost 6 bases; unmatched junction nucleotides: 15. The CDR3 spells CASSEMGGGTIYFNEQFF. The CDR3, as DNA: TGTGCCAGCAGTGAAATGGGCGGGGGGACGATATATTTCAATGAGCAGTTCTTC.

The V call is TRBV4-2, the J call TRBJ1-2; a weak D match, TRBD1 (6 bases). Per germline, CDR1 LGHNA and CDR2 YNFKEQ. Trimming removed 1 base from V and 7 bases from J, with 13 bases in between. This CDR3 comprises 14 residues. The CDR3 coding sequence is TGTGCCAGCAGCCAAGCGGGGGGCGCGGTTGGCTACACCTTC. Translated, it gives CASSQAGGAVGYTF.

V is TRBV20-1 and J is TRBJ2-1, with D tentatively TRBD1 or TRBD2 (5 bases each). V was cut by 2 bases and J by 1 base, with 12 bases left in between. Germline CDR1 is DFQATT and CDR2 is SNEGSKA (reference sequence). This CDR3 contains 15 residues. For the CDR3, the DNA is TGCAGTGCTAGATCCCCGGGACGATCCTACAATGAGCAGTTCTTC. Encoded protein: CSARSPGRSYNEQFF.

This clonotype was counted ten times or more. This chain joins TRBV20-1 and TRBJ2-5; D gene ambiguous. The V and J ends lost 6 bases and 5 bases respectively, with 19 bases between them. Germline V gene data show CDR1 as DFQATT and CDR2 as SNEGSKA (reference sequence). The CDR3 contains 14 residues. The CDR3 protein is CSAQPPTQVETQYF. The CDR3 nucleotides read TGCAGTGCCCAACCTCCAACCCAGGTGGAGACCCAGTACTTC.

The table lists this clonotype with many counts. The rearrangement joins TRBV18 to TRBJ2-2, with TRBD1 identical over 8 bases. Germline lookup yields CDR1 KGHSH and CDR2 LQKENI. The CDR3 totals 16 residues. V was pared by 3 bases and J by 4 bases, with 7 bases of the junction left unmatched. CDR3: CASSPRMGQVTGELFF. Written as DNA, the CDR3 is TGTGCCAGCTCACCGCGAATGGGACAGGTCACCGGGGAGCTGTTTTTT.

The V and J genes are TRBV5-1 and TRBJ2-3, with TRBD2 matching over 13 bases. Germline V gives CDR1 SGHRS, CDR2 YFSETQ. The trim removed 7 bases at V and 0 bases at J, leaving 11 bases unmatched. The CDR3 is 18 amino acids. CDR3 protein: CASSFWTSGGTSTDTQYF. The CDR3, as DNA: TGCGCCAGCTCCTTTTGGACTAGCGGGGGAACTAGCACAGATACGCAGTATTTT.

The chain has TRBV18 and TRBJ2-3; 14 bases map to TRBD2. This CDR3 has 15 residues. V dropped 3 bases and J dropped 7; count of bases not matched to a gene: 3. Germline CDR1 is KGHSH and CDR2 is LQKENI. The CDR3 loop is CASSPTSGGANTQYF. The CDR3 coding sequence is TGTGCCAGCTCACCGACTAGCGGGGGGGCAAATACGCAGTATTTT.

The chain links TRBV3-1 to TRBJ1-1; D is possibly TRBD1 (6 bases). CDR1 and CDR2 from the germline V gene are LGHDT and YNNKEL (reference sequence). V shed 1 base and J shed 8 bases, with 14 bases lying between them. CDR3 length: 14 residues. CDR3 region: CASSQADLGQEAFF. The CDR3 DNA is TGTGCCAGCAGCCAAGCCGACCTTGGACAGGAAGCTTTCTTT.

The gene calls are TRBV6-5 and TRBJ1-1; unclear D gene. Germline V gene lookup returns CDR1 MNHEY and CDR2 SVGAGI. V lost 7 bases, J lost 3 bases, and 9 bases lay in between. The CDR3 length is 12 residues. CDR3 DNA sequence: TGTGCCAGCAAGAGCCAGGACACTGAAGCTTTCTTT. Translated: CASKSQDTEAFF.

This clonotype turned up a few times. The chain uses TRBV5-1 and TRBJ1-5; D is unresolved. The CDR3 length is 15 residues. V lost 4 bases to trimming and J lost 7 bases, with 18 bases between them. CDR1 and CDR2 from the germline V gene are SGHRS and YFSETQ. The DNA of the CDR3 is TGCGCCAGCAGCCCTACCCCTGACATGCGCCAGCCCCAGCATTTT. Translation gives CASSPTPDMRQPQHF. The variable domain in full, with the rest retrieved from reference TRBV5-1 and TRBJ1-5, is KAGVTQTPRYLIKTRGQQVTLSCSPISGHRSVSWYQQTPGQGLQFLFEYFSETQRNKGNFPGRFSGRQFSNSRSEMNVSTLELGDSALYLCASSPTPDMRQPQHFGDGTRLSIL.

This clonotype has only a few counts. The J gene is TRBJ2-1, the V gene TRBV20-1; 7 nucleotides align to TRBD2. V dropped 4 bases and J dropped 3; count of bases not matched to a gene: 3. The CDR3 length is 13 residues. Germline V CDR1 and CDR2: DFQATT, SNEGSKA (reference sequence). The DNA of the CDR3 is TGCAGTGCTAAAGGCGGGGGCTACAATGAGCAGTTCTTC. Its protein is CSAKGGGYNEQFF.

This clonotype was recorded many times. The chain links TRBV19 to TRBJ2-5; D unresolved. The V gene's germline CDR1 is LNHDA and CDR2 SQIVND (reference sequence). V dropped 0 bases and J dropped 7 bases, with 3 bases sitting between them. The CDR3 has 11 amino acids. The CDR3 sequence is CASSIDATQYF. The CDR3 nucleotides are TGTGCCAGTAGTATAGACGCGACCCAGTACTTC.

V and J are TRBV6-7 and TRBJ1-2; D unresolved. TRBV6-7 is labeled an ORF, and its function is uncertain. The CDR3 covers 13 residues. Trimming took off 2 bases at V and 5 bases at J, with 9 bases between the two ends. The CDR3: CASSYPGGYGYTF. In nucleotides, the CDR3 is TGTGCCAGCAGTTACCCGGGAGGATATGGCTACACCTTC.

A few counts support this clonotype. This rearrangement joins TRBV5-1 to TRBJ2-7; 9 bases are a match to TRBD1. The CDR3 is 15 residues long. The germline V gene encodes CDR1 SGHRS and CDR2 YFSETQ. V was pared by 1 base and J by 5 bases, with 7 bases of the junction left unmatched. CDR3 amino acids: CASSLHFGQGHEQYV. CDR3 nucleotides: TGCGCCAGCAGCTTGCATTTCGGACAGGGGCACGAGCAGTACGTC.

The chain links TRBV7-2 to TRBJ2-3, with TRBD1 matching 9 bases. CDR1 and CDR2 (germline): SGHTA, FQGNSA. V lost 5 bases to trimming and J lost 4 bases; unmatched junction nucleotides: 4. This CDR3 is 14 amino acids long. CDR3 coding DNA: TGTGCCAGCAGCCCGTGGGACAGGGCAGATACGCAGTATTTT. Translation gives CASSPWDRADTQYF.

The V call is TRBV18, the J call TRBJ1-6; D not certain. Per germline, CDR1 KGHSH and CDR2 LQKENI. Trimming cost V 0 bases and J 7 bases, with 10 bases left between them. CDR3 size: 15 residues. The CDR3 here is CASSPPQGRNSPLHF. CDR3 bases: TGTGCCAGCTCACCACCGCAAGGGAGGAATTCACCCCTCCACTTT.

This clonotype has a count of ten or more. V gene TRBV15 combines with J gene TRBJ1-6, with TRBD1 as a possible D gene (5 bases). V gave up 0 bases and J gave up 9 bases, with 12 bases separating them. Germline CDR1 and CDR2: LNHNV and YYDKDF (reference sequence). The CDR3 runs 15 residues. This CDR3 reads CATSRDGQGGSPLHF. CDR3 nucleotides: TGTGCCACCAGCAGAGATGGGCAGGGAGGTTCACCCCTCCACTTT.

This clonotype was detected only a few times. V is TRBV11-2 and J is TRBJ1-3; maybe TRBD1 (5 bases). Deletions cut 1 base from V and 0 bases from J, with 10 bases between. The CDR3 sequence is 16 residues long. The germline V gene encodes CDR1 SGHAT and CDR2 FQNNGV. CDR3 nucleotide sequence: TGTGCCAGCAGCTTAGTTGGGGCTGACTCTGGAAACACCATATATTTT. Residues: CASSLVGADSGNTIYF. Complete variable domain (other parts from reference TRBV11-2 and TRBJ1-3): EAGVAQSPRYKIIEKRQSVAFWCNPISGHATLYWYQQILGQGPKLLIQFQNNGVVDDSQLPKDRFSAERLKGVDSTLKIQPAKLEDSAVYLCASSLVGADSGNTIYFGEGSWLTVV.

The chain recombines TRBV18 with TRBJ2-3; no firm D call. CDR3 length equals 13 residues. V was pared by 3 bases and J by 1 base, with 5 bases between. CDR1 KGHSH and CDR2 LQKENI come from the germline V gene. Here the CDR3 DNA reads TGTGCCAGCTCACCTTTGGGCACAGATACGCAGTATTTT. Translated, it gives CASSPLGTDTQYF.

The DNA of the CDR3 is TGCAGCGTTGAATCAGCAGAGACCCAGTACTTC. It translates to CSVESAETQYF. This chain joins TRBV29-1 and TRBJ2-5; D ambiguous. This CDR3 spans 11 amino acids. Germline V gene data show CDR1 as SQVTM and CDR2 as ANQGSEA. V lost 2 bases and J 4 bases, leaving 5 bases between the germline ends.